This T cell receptor beta chain was identified during a study of T cells in Graves' hyperthyroidism and ophthalmopathy. General study results and limits: In the blood, most expanded thyroid clonotypes above 0.001 appeared as well. Ophthalmopathy, as predicted by the model, came a median approximately 5.9 months after the prediction.

The CDR3 has 14 amino acids. V lost 7 bases and J 0 bases, leaving 12 bases between the germline ends. Germline CDR1 is SNHLY and CDR2 is FYNNEI. TCR beta CDR3 region amplification was performed from RNA transcripts. A first-round RT-PCR of the TCR CDR3 used the HTBI primer set. MiXCR, run by TCRdb on the multiplex PCR reads, gives a single entry per CDR3 protein. This table holds 300,000 to 400,000 distinct CDR3 sequences, about 12% found once. Fresh 10 ml peripheral blood yielded PBMCs. With regard to this clonotype: Its antigen remains unidentified.

The chain is built from TRBV2 and TRBJ1-1, with a tentative D call TRBD1 (5 bases). The sequence came from a woman aged 18-29 years with Graves' hyperthyroidism. Sequenced sample: blood. DNA of the CDR3: TGTGCCAGCACCCAGGGATCGATGAACACTGAAGCTTTCTTT. It encodes CASTQGSMNTEAFF.